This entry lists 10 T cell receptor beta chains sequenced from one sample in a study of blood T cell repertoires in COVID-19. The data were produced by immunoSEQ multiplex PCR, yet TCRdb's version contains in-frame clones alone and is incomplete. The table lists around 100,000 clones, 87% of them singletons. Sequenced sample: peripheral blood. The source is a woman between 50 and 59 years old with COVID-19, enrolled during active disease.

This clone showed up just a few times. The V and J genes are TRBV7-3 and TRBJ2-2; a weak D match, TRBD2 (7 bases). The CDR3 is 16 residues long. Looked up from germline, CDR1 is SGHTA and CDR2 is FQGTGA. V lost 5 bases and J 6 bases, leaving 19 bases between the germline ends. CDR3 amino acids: CASSTRGAGDAGELFF. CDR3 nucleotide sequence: TGTGCCAGCAGCACCCGGGGGGCAGGTGACGCCGGGGAGCTGTTTTTT.

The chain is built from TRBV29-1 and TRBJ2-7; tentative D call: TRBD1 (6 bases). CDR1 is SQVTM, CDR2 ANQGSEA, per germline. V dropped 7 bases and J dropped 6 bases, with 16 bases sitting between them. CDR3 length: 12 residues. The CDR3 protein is CSAKQGIGEQYF. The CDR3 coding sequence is TGCAGCGCAAAACAGGGTATCGGCGAGCAGTACTTC.

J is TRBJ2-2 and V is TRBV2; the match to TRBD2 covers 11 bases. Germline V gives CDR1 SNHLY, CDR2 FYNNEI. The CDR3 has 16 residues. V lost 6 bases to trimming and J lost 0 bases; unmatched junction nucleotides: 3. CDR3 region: CASRKTSGANTGELFF. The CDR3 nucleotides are TGTGCCAGCAGGAAGACTAGCGGGGCGAACACCGGGGAGCTGTTTTTT.

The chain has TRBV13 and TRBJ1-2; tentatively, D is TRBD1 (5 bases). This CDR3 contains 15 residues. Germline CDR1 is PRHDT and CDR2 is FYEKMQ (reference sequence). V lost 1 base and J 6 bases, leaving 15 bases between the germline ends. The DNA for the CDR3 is TGTGCCAGCAGCTTAGCCCCCCCCCAGGGTAATGGCTACACCTTC. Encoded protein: CASSLAPPQGNGYTF.

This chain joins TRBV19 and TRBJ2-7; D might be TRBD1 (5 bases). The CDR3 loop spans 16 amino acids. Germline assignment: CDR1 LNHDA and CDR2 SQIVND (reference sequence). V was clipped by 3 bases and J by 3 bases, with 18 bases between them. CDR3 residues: CASSIVHPTGLYEQYF. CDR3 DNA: TGTGCCAGTAGTATTGTCCATCCTACAGGTCTCTACGAGCAGTACTTC.

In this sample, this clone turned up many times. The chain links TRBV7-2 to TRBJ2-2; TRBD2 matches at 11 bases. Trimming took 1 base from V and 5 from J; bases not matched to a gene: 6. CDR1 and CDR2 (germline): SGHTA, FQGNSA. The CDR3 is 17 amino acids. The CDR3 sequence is CASSLDSGGARTGELFF. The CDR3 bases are TGTGCCAGCAGCTTAGATAGCGGGGGGGCGAGGACCGGGGAGCTGTTTTTT. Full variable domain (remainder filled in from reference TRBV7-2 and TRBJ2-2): GAGVSQSPSNKVTEKGKDVELRCDPISGHTALYWYRQSLGQGLEFLIYFQGNSAPDKSGLPSDRFSAERTGGSVSTLTIQRTQQEDSAVYLCASSLDSGGARTGELFFGEGSRLTVL.

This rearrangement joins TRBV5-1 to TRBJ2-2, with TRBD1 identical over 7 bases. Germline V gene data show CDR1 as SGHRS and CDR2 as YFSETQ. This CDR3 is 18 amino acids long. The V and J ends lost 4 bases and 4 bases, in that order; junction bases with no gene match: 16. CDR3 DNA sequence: TGCGCCAGCAGCGTCTTCACAGGGGCCGCTTTGGGCACCGGGGAGCTGTTTTTT. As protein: CASSVFTGAALGTGELFF.

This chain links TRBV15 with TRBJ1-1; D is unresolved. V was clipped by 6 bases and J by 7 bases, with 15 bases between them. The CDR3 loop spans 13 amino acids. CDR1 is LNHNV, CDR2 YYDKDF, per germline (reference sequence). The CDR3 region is CATSSRGRVEAFF. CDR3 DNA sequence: TGTGCCACCAGTAGCCGTGGGAGGGTTGAAGCTTTCTTT.

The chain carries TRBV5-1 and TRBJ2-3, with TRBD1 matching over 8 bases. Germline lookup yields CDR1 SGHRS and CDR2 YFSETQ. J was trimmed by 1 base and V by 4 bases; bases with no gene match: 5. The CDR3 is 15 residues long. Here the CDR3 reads CASSPLGQGTDTQYF. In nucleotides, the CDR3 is TGCGCCAGCAGCCCCCTGGGACAGGGCACAGATACGCAGTATTTT.

The CDR3 loop is CASSPRDTGELFF. In DNA, the CDR3 is TGTGCCAGCTCACCCCGGGACACCGGGGAGCTGTTTTTT. The rearrangement joins TRBV18 to TRBJ2-2; D is ambiguous. Deletions cut 3 bases from V and 3 bases from J, with 5 bases between. The CDR3 runs to 13 residues. The V gene's germline CDR1 is KGHSH and CDR2 LQKENI.